These 17 T cell receptor beta chains originate from one sample sequenced in a study of blood T cell repertoires in COVID-19. Assay used: immunoSEQ multiplex PCR; TCRdb lists only in-frame clones, some missing. The repertoire consists of roughly 20,000 clones, with around 89% occurring once and the leading ten covering about 20%. The sequencing input was peripheral blood. Every receptor here comes from a man in his 70s with active COVID-19.

The chain links TRBV25-1 to TRBJ2-3; D is possibly TRBD2 (6 bases). The V end was cut by 6 bases, the J end by 2 bases, with 15 bases between. The CDR3 sequence is 15 residues long. CDR1 is MGHDK and CDR2 is SYGVNS in the germline V gene. The CDR3 DNA follows: TGTGCCAGCAGAGACAGCGGGTCCTACACAGATACGCAGTATTTT. Its protein product is CASRDSGSYTDTQYF.

This rearrangement joins TRBV4-2 to TRBJ2-7; TRBD1 agrees at 7 bases. Trimming at V came to 0 bases and at J to 2 bases, leaving 13 bases not matched to a gene. Germline loops: CDR1 LGHNA, CDR2 YNFKEQ. The CDR3 totals 18 residues. Written as DNA, the CDR3 is TGTGCCAGCAGCCAAGAAAGAAGGGGGCGCGGTCGTACCTACGAGCAGTACTTC. Its translation: CASSQERRGRGRTYEQYF.

The V gene is TRBV30, the J gene TRBJ1-2, with TRBD1 as a possible D gene (5 bases). There are 13 residues in the CDR3. The V gene's germline CDR1 is GTSNPN and CDR2 SVGIG (reference sequence). The V end was cut by 0 bases, the J end by 6 bases, with 11 bases between. The CDR3 nucleotides read TGTGCCTGGAGTGTAGGCAGGGAGGATGGCTACACCTTC. Translating gives CAWSVGREDGYTF. The full variable domain, with the rest looked up from reference TRBV30 and TRBJ1-2, is SQTIHQWPATLVQPVGSPLSLECTVEGTSNPNLYWYRQAAGRGLQLLFYSVGIGQISSEVPQNLSASRPQDRQFILSSKKLLLSDSGFYLCAWSVGREDGYTFGSGTRLTVV.

The V call is TRBV4-2, the J call TRBJ1-2; 9 nucleotides match TRBD1. Trimming took 0 bases from V and 3 from J; bases not matched to a gene: 5. Germline assignment: CDR1 LGHNA and CDR2 YNFKEQ. There are 16 residues in the CDR3. The CDR3 bases are TGTGCCAGCAGCCAAGACGGGACAGGGTTCTACTATGGCTACACCTTC. This translates into CASSQDGTGFYYGYTF.

The chain links TRBV6-5 to TRBJ2-7; TRBD1 might be the D (6 bases). CDR3 length equals 15 residues. The germline V gene has CDR1 MNHEY and CDR2 SVGAGI. The V end lost 10 bases, the J end lost 7 bases, and 26 bases lay between the germline ends. DNA of the CDR3: TGTGCCACCGCCGTCCGTGGGGGCCCTACTCGGGAGCAGTACTTC. Translated, it gives CATAVRGGPTREQYF.

The chain couples TRBV7-2 to TRBJ2-7; 11 nucleotides agree with TRBD1. Germline V gene data show CDR1 as SGHTA and CDR2 as FQGNSA. With V trimmed by 0 bases and J by 7 bases, 17 bases remained unmatched. The CDR3 is 19 residues long. CDR3 residues: CASSLARRTGGKGTKEQYF. The CDR3 nucleotides are TGTGCCAGCAGCTTAGCGCGGAGGACAGGGGGCAAAGGAACGAAAGAGCAGTACTTC. Variable domain in full (rest from reference TRBV7-2 and TRBJ2-7): GAGVSQSPSNKVTEKGKDVELRCDPISGHTALYWYRQSLGQGLEFLIYFQGNSAPDKSGLPSDRFSAERTGGSVSTLTIQRTQQEDSAVYLCASSLARRTGGKGTKEQYFGPGTRLTVT.

The chain recombines TRBV5-6 with TRBJ2-1, with a weak D call TRBD2 (5 bases). The CDR3 length is 14 residues. Per the germline V gene, CDR1 is SGHDT and CDR2 is YYEEEE. The V end was cut by 3 bases, the J end by 6 bases, with 13 bases between. The CDR3 coding sequence is TGTGCCAGCAGCTCCCGGGATTTCGGCAATGAGCAGTTCTTC. It codes for CASSSRDFGNEQFF.

The chain's CDR3 is CASSLGLAEAYEQYF. The DNA for the CDR3 is TGTGCCAGCAGCTTGGGACTAGCGGAGGCCTACGAGCAGTACTTC. The chain joins TRBV5-4 to TRBJ2-7; TRBD2 matches 9 bases. With V trimmed by 0 bases and J by 2 bases, 3 bases remained unmatched. This CDR3 comprises 15 residues. Germline V gives CDR1 SGHNT, CDR2 YYREEE (reference sequence).

The chain combines TRBV30 with TRBJ1-2; no reliable D call. This CDR3 is 13 amino acids long. Germline V CDR1 and CDR2: GTSNPN, SVGIG (reference sequence). Trimming stripped 4 bases from V and 2 bases from J, with 11 bases between. The CDR3 DNA is TGTGCCTGGAATAGATTAGAAAACTATGGCTACACCTTC. This sequence encodes CAWNRLENYGYTF.

There are a few counts of this clone. V usage is TRBV5-1 and J usage is TRBJ2-7; D is ambiguous. V gave up 4 bases and J gave up 3 bases, with 5 bases separating them. The CDR3 runs to 11 residues. Germline V gene sequence: CDR1 SGHRS, CDR2 YFSETQ. CDR3 sequence (DNA): TGCGCCAGCAGCCCCGGCTACGAGCAGTACTTC. Translating gives CASSPGYEQYF. Drawing the rest from reference TRBV5-1 and TRBJ2-7, the complete variable domain is KAGVTQTPRYLIKTRGQQVTLSCSPISGHRSVSWYQQTPGQGLQFLFEYFSETQRNKGNFPGRFSGRQFSNSRSEMNVSTLELGDSALYLCASSPGYEQYFGPGTRLTVT.

The rearrangement joins TRBV6-1 to TRBJ1-5, with D possibly being TRBD1 (6 bases). The CDR3 totals 17 residues. The germline V and J ends were trimmed by 1 base and 4 bases, with 17 bases remaining between them. Germline CDR1 is MNHNS and CDR2 is SASEGT. CDR3 sequence (DNA): TGTGCCAGCAGTGAAGATCGACAGGCCCTGGGAAATCAGCCCCAGCATTTT. It is translated as CASSEDRQALGNQPQHF.

The chain recombines TRBV20-1 with TRBJ1-1; no clear D. The germline V gene encodes CDR1 DFQATT and CDR2 SNEGSKA (reference sequence). The length of the CDR3 is 10 residues. The V end lost 3 bases, the J end lost 3 bases, and 2 bases lay between the germline ends. The CDR3 nucleotides read TGCAGTGCTAGCGACACTGAAGCTTTCTTT. This codes for CSASDTEAFF.

The V gene is TRBV2, the J gene TRBJ1-3; 12 bases line up with TRBD1. CDR3 length: 14 amino acids. The V and J ends lost 4 bases and 16 bases, in that order; junction bases with no gene match: 11. Germline V gives CDR1 SNHLY, CDR2 FYNNEI. The CDR3 nucleotides read TGTGCCAGCAGTGGGCCCTGGGACAGGGGGCAAGGTTATTTT. Amino acid sequence: CASSGPWDRGQGYF.

The chain carries TRBV6-5 and TRBJ2-1; D is uncertain. The CDR3 loop spans 14 amino acids. V was cut by 3 bases and J by 4 bases, with 10 bases left in between. Germline V gene lookup returns CDR1 MNHEY and CDR2 SVGAGI. Here the CDR3 DNA reads TGTGCCAGCAGTTATGGGCAGAATTACAATGAGCAGTTCTTC. It is translated as CASSYGQNYNEQFF.

The V call is TRBV19, the J call TRBJ1-2; weak D call: TRBD1 (6 bases). The CDR3 loop spans 17 amino acids. Between the trimmed V and J ends, which lost 5 bases and 4 bases, there was a span of 23 bases. The germline V gene has CDR1 LNHDA and CDR2 SQIVND (reference sequence). CDR3 sequence reads: CASSFDRSLNRLYGYTF. CDR3 DNA sequence: TGTGCCAGTAGTTTCGACAGGAGCTTGAATCGACTCTATGGCTACACCTTC.

DNA of the CDR3: TGTGCCAGCCAATGGGCAGCTGGAACTGAAGCTTTCTTT. It specifies CASQWAAGTEAFF. This chain uses TRBV11-2 with TRBJ1-1; the D is unclear. The CDR3 runs to 13 residues. V lost 8 bases and J lost 5, with 15 bases in between. CDR1 is SGHAT and CDR2 is FQNNGV in the germline V gene.

V gene TRBV7-2 combines with J gene TRBJ2-7; the match to TRBD2 covers 7 bases. The CDR3 sequence is 13 residues long. The germline CDR1 and CDR2 sequences are SGHTA and FQGNSA. Trimming took 3 bases from V and 3 from J; bases not matched to a gene: 2. This CDR3 reads CASSFAGDYEQYF. CDR3 nucleotide sequence: TGTGCCAGCAGCTTTGCGGGAGACTACGAGCAGTACTTC. The full variable domain, with the rest looked up from reference TRBV7-2 and TRBJ2-7, is GAGVSQSPSNKVTEKGKDVELRCDPISGHTALYWYRQSLGQGLEFLIYFQGNSAPDKSGLPSDRFSAERTGGSVSTLTIQRTQQEDSAVYLCASSFAGDYEQYFGPGTRLTVT.